These 12 T cell receptor beta chains came from one sample sequenced in a study of T cells in localized non-small cell lung cancer. Repertoires were generated with immunoSEQ multiplex PCR, while TCRdb's copy carries only in-frame clones and drops some. Of around 70,000 clones listed, roughly 84% were seen once; the top ten hold 1.3%. The specimen was peripheral blood, collected before any cancer treatment. These receptors were taken from a female donor of 60 years or more with stage I lung adenocarcinoma.

The V and J genes are TRBV5-4 and TRBJ1-1, with TRBD1 matching over 8 bases. This CDR3 region has 18 residues. With V trimmed by 0 bases and J by 6 bases, 16 bases remained unmatched. Germline lookup yields CDR1 SGHNT and CDR2 YYREEE (reference sequence). The CDR3 region has the DNA TGTGCCAGCAGCTTGGAGCCAGGGGGCTTAATTCGGTATGCTGAAGCTTTCTTT. Protein sequence: CASSLEPGGLIRYAEAFF.

The chain recombines TRBV21-1 with TRBJ2-1. TRBV21-1 constitutes a pseudogene. This CDR3 has 12 residues. CDR3 sequence: CASTKGNNEQFF. Written as DNA, the CDR3 is TGTGCCAGCACCAAAGGCAACAATGAGCAGTTCTTC.

In DNA form, the CDR3 reads TGTGCCAGCGCCGACAGGGGCAGCTCCTACGAGCAGTACTTC. Amino acid sequence: CASADRGSSYEQYF. The rearrangement joins TRBV19 to TRBJ2-7; 8 bases agree with TRBD1. CDR3 length: 14 amino acids. J was trimmed by 0 bases and V by 9 bases; bases with no gene match: 7. CDR1 and CDR2 (germline): LNHDA, SQIVND (reference sequence). The entire variable domain, with the rest obtained from reference TRBV19 and TRBJ2-7, is as follows: DGGITQSPKYLFRKEGQNVTLSCEQNLNHDAMYWYRQDPGQGLRLIYYSQIVNDFQKGDIAEGYSVSREKKESFPLTVTSAQKNPTAFYLCASADRGSSYEQYFGPGTRLTVT.

V is TRBV6-6 and J is TRBJ1-1; D not resolved. The CDR3 has 11 amino acids. The germline V gene has CDR1 MNHNY and CDR2 SVGAGI (reference sequence). V shed 7 bases and J shed 10 bases, with 13 bases lying between them. CDR3 protein: CASTQHESAFF. CDR3 DNA: TGTGCCAGCACCCAACACGAGTCAGCTTTCTTT.

The chain joins TRBV5-1 to TRBJ2-1; D call uncertain. Per germline, CDR1 SGHRS and CDR2 YFSETQ. Deletions cut 0 bases from V and 0 bases from J, with 10 bases between. The CDR3 contains 16 residues. The CDR3 bases are TGCGCCAGCAGCTTGGGATCTCAAAGCTCCTACAATGAGCAGTTCTTC. Amino acid sequence: CASSLGSQSSYNEQFF.

The chain combines TRBV19 with TRBJ2-1, with 12 bases lining up with TRBD2. Germline V CDR1 and CDR2: LNHDA, SQIVND (reference sequence). This CDR3 is built from 15 residues. Unmatched junction bases numbered 9, after V lost 7 bases and J lost 8 bases. CDR3 loop: CASKGASGRAYEQFF. The CDR3 coding sequence is TGTGCCAGTAAAGGGGCTAGCGGGAGGGCGTATGAGCAGTTCTTC. Full variable domain (missing parts from reference TRBV19 and TRBJ2-1): DGGITQSPKYLFRKEGQNVTLSCEQNLNHDAMYWYRQDPGQGLRLIYYSQIVNDFQKGDIAEGYSVSREKKESFPLTVTSAQKNPTAFYLCASKGASGRAYEQFFGPGTRLTVL.

This clone is medium-sized by share. The genes are TRBV18 and TRBJ1-2; maybe TRBD1 (5 bases). CDR1 is KGHSH and CDR2 is LQKENI in the germline V gene. The V gene lost 3 bases and the J gene lost 3 bases, with 11 bases spanning the gap. There are 14 residues in the CDR3. CDR3 region: CASSPAGGDYGYTF. The CDR3 DNA is TGTGCCAGCTCACCGGCCGGGGGGGACTATGGCTACACCTTC.

V usage is TRBV4-1 and J usage is TRBJ2-7, with 9 bases identical to TRBD2. CDR1 MGHRA and CDR2 YSYEKL come from the germline V gene. The ends lost 0 bases at V and 5 bases at J; junction bases unmatched: 11. The CDR3 is 17 residues long. The CDR3 reads CASSQDFQGTSIHEQYF. In DNA form, the CDR3 reads TGCGCCAGCAGCCAAGATTTTCAAGGGACTAGCATTCACGAGCAGTACTTC.

The rearrangement joins TRBV6-4 to TRBJ2-1; 8 nucleotides match TRBD2. The CDR3 loop spans 16 amino acids. Germline V gene data show CDR1 as MRHNA and CDR2 as SNTAGT. Unmatched junction bases numbered 10, after V lost 2 bases and J lost 7 bases. The CDR3 is CASSDKSREARNEQFF. The DNA for the CDR3 is TGTGCCAGCAGTGACAAATCGCGGGAGGCCAGGAATGAGCAGTTCTTC.

This chain joins TRBV5-1 and TRBJ1-5, with D perhaps TRBD1 (6 bases). Germline V gives CDR1 SGHRS, CDR2 YFSETQ. The CDR3 sequence is 14 residues long. The ends were cut back, 1 base at V and 11 bases at J, with 16 bases in the middle. The CDR3 sequence is CASSLLSGEGSQHF. The CDR3, as DNA: TGCGCCAGCAGCTTGTTGTCAGGGGAGGGATCCCAGCATTTT.

This clone was observed a single time. The V gene is TRBV7-9, the J gene TRBJ2-1; the D is unclear. The CDR3 has 14 residues. The germline V gene encodes CDR1 SEHNR and CDR2 FQNEAQ (reference sequence). V was shortened by 1 base and J by 5 bases, with 9 bases between the two germline ends. This CDR3 is CASSLVPNNNEQFF. The CDR3 DNA sequence: TGTGCCAGCAGCTTAGTTCCGAATAACAATGAGCAGTTCTTC.

The chain recombines TRBV27 with TRBJ2-3, with 8 bases identical to TRBD1. Trimming took 6 bases from V and 1 from J; bases not matched to a gene: 6. Germline CDR1 MNHEY, CDR2 SMNVEV (reference sequence). The CDR3 length is 15 residues. CDR3 in amino acids: CASRDRALGTDTQYF. The DNA for the CDR3 is TGTGCCAGCAGGGACAGGGCTCTTGGCACAGATACGCAGTATTTT.